The 9 T cell receptor beta chains in this list originate from one sample, sequenced in a study of blood T cell repertoires in COVID-19 (TCRdb year 2020). Library preparation employed the immunoSEQ multiplex PCR assay. TCRdb took this table from immuneACCESS and kept in-frame rearrangements with V and J called. Such tables lack part of the clones; where checked against another copy, unresolved V genes explain under half of the gap, and the rest is unexplained. The sample includes more than 200,000 clones, with approximately 78% observed a single time. The ten largest clones add up to under 8.5% of the sample. Sequenced sample: peripheral blood. These receptor sequences come from a woman aged 80 or older with COVID-19, enrolled during active disease.

The chain combines TRBV5-1 with TRBJ2-1; 7 nucleotides line up with TRBD2. Per germline, CDR1 SGHRS and CDR2 YFSETQ. V lost 6 bases, J lost 10 bases, and 4 bases stayed unmatched. This CDR3 is built from 11 residues. This CDR3 reads CASKAGVEQFF. The CDR3 region has the DNA TGCGCCAGCAAGGCGGGAGTCGAGCAGTTCTTC.

This chain uses TRBV29-1 with TRBJ2-7; D uncertain. The V end lost 6 bases, the J end lost 5 bases, and 14 bases lay between the germline ends. Germline V lookup: CDR1 SQVTM, CDR2 ANQGSEA. The CDR3 extends over 12 amino acids. The chain's CDR3 is CSVPGIRDEQYF. CDR3 nucleotide sequence: TGCAGCGTCCCCGGTATTCGTGACGAGCAGTACTTC.

J is TRBJ2-5 and V is TRBV5-1; TRBD2 agrees at 12 bases. Germline V gene lookup returns CDR1 SGHRS and CDR2 YFSETQ. The junction had 2 bases not matched to a gene; V was cut back by 1 base and J by 4 bases. The CDR3 is 15 amino acids. The CDR3 here is CASSLTSGRLETQYF. The CDR3 coding sequence is TGCGCCAGCAGCTTGACTAGCGGGAGGTTAGAGACCCAGTACTTC.

The gene calls are TRBV19 and TRBJ2-2; D is possibly TRBD1 (6 bases). Germline CDR1 and CDR2: LNHDA and SQIVND (reference sequence). The CDR3 consists of 16 residues. Trimming pared 6 bases from V and 2 bases from J, leaving 16 bases between. CDR3 in DNA: TGTGCCAGTAGAGTATTGGGACAAGCAAACACCGGGGAGCTGTTTTTT. It is translated as CASRVLGQANTGELFF.

This chain joins TRBV7-2 and TRBJ2-7; 9 bases match TRBD1. This CDR3 is built from 13 residues. Looked up from germline, CDR1 is SGHTA and CDR2 is FQGNSA. Trimming at V came to 6 bases and at J to 2 bases, leaving 2 bases not matched to a gene. CDR3 amino acids: CASSRQGAYEQYF. For the CDR3, the DNA is TGTGCCAGCAGTCGACAGGGGGCCTACGAGCAGTACTTC.

J is TRBJ1-1 and V is TRBV7-8; D is unresolved. Germline V gives CDR1 SGHVS, CDR2 FQNEAQ. V gave up 5 bases and J gave up 1 base, with 8 bases separating them. The CDR3 has 13 amino acids. CDR3 in amino acids: CASSTHQNTEAFF. DNA for the CDR3: TGTGCCAGCAGCACACACCAGAACACTGAAGCTTTCTTT.

This chain joins TRBV2 and TRBJ1-6; 11 bases map to TRBD1. After removal of 9 bases from V and 7 bases from J, the junction contained 5 bases not matched to a gene. Germline V lookup: CDR1 SNHLY, CDR2 FYNNEI. This CDR3 region has 14 residues. The CDR3 nucleotides are TGTGCCAGTGCCTGGGACAGGGGGAATTCACCCCTCCACTTT. This encodes CASAWDRGNSPLHF.

In its sample, this clone was seen a few times. The J gene is TRBJ1-1, the V gene TRBV18; possibly TRBD1 for D (6 bases). Trimming pared 7 bases from V and 5 bases from J, leaving 14 bases between. In germline, CDR1 is KGHSH, CDR2 LQKENI. The CDR3 has 13 amino acids. The CDR3 sequence is CASCWDMGTEAFF. The DNA for the CDR3 is TGTGCCAGCTGTTGGGACATGGGGACTGAAGCTTTCTTT. Using reference TRBV18 and TRBJ1-1 for the parts outside the CDR3, the full variable domain is NAGVMQNPRHLVRRRGQEARLRCSPMKGHSHVYWYRQLPEEGLKFMVYLQKENIIDESGMPKERFSAEFPKEGPSILRIQQVVRGDSAAYFCASCWDMGTEAFFGQGTRLTVV.

This clone was counted only a few times. The chain uses TRBV19 and TRBJ1-6; D is uncertain. The CDR3 spans 12 residues. Germline loops: CDR1 LNHDA, CDR2 SQIVND (reference sequence). V gave up 3 bases and J gave up 7 bases, with 4 bases separating them. Here the CDR3 reads CASSMRNSPLHF. In nucleotides, the CDR3 is TGTGCCAGTAGTATGCGAAATTCACCCCTCCACTTT.